These 15 T cell receptor beta chains share one sample of origin, sequenced in a study of shared clonotypes between healthy human individuals. Libraries were prepared by immunoSEQ multiplex PCR; TCRdb keeps only in-frame clonotypes and omits some of them. The profile shows 1.6 million or so clones, more than 95% of them singletons. Sequenced: naive CD4+ T cells sorted from blood. Subset here: CD45RA+ positively selected. These TCRs come from a man aged 25 to 40 in good health.

The chain has TRBV5-1 and TRBJ1-4; D unresolved. The length of the CDR3 is 15 residues. Between the trimmed V and J ends, which lost 2 bases and 0 bases, there was a span of 8 bases. CDR1 is SGHRS, CDR2 YFSETQ, per germline. The CDR3 DNA is TGCGCCAGCAGCTTCGGGCCCACAACTAATGAAAAACTGTTTTTT. The encoded protein is CASSFGPTTNEKLFF.

This rearrangement joins TRBV9 to TRBJ2-1; TRBD2 aligns across 8 bases. Germline CDR1 reads SGDLS; CDR2 reads YYNGEE. The junction had 13 bases not matched to a gene; V was cut back by 3 bases and J by 8 bases. CDR3 length: 16 amino acids. Here the CDR3 DNA reads TGTGCCAGCAGCGGGGTACTAGCGGTTCCTAAGGATGAGCAGTTCTTC. Amino acid sequence: CASSGVLAVPKDEQFF.

On this clone itself: Additional DNA sequences in this sample encode the identical CDR3. The gene calls are TRBV18 and TRBJ2-5; D unclear. CDR1 KGHSH and CDR2 LQKENI come from the germline V gene. The CDR3 has 13 residues. V shed 0 bases and J shed 5 bases, with 7 bases lying between them. CDR3 sequence reads: CASSPPSSETQYF. The CDR3 nucleotides are TGTGCCAGCTCACCACCTAGTTCGGAGACCCAGTACTTC. Together with reference TRBV18 and TRBJ2-5, the CDR3 gives the full variable domain: NAGVMQNPRHLVRRRGQEARLRCSPMKGHSHVYWYRQLPEEGLKFMVYLQKENIIDESGMPKERFSAEFPKEGPSILRIQQVVRGDSAAYFCASSPPSSETQYFGPGTRLLVL.

This clone has a single count. The rearrangement joins TRBV7-8 to TRBJ1-5; D is unresolved. Trimming removed 0 bases from V and 2 bases from J, with 20 bases in between. The CDR3 contains 19 residues. CDR1 is SGHVS and CDR2 is FQNEAQ in the germline V gene. CDR3 region: CASSLAVWAPRERNQPQHF. CDR3 in DNA: TGTGCCAGCAGCTTAGCGGTCTGGGCTCCGAGAGAACGCAATCAGCCCCAGCATTTT.

The chain is built from TRBV14 and TRBJ2-3; D uncertain. CDR1 SGHDN and CDR2 FVKESK come from the germline V gene. Trimming removed 1 base at V and 3 bases at J, with 5 bases between. The CDR3 covers 13 residues. The CDR3 spells CASSQARTDTQYF. The CDR3 DNA reads TGTGCCAGCAGCCAAGCTCGGACAGATACGCAGTATTTT.

The rearrangement uses TRBV5-1 and TRBJ2-3; D ambiguous. Per the germline V gene, CDR1 is SGHRS and CDR2 is YFSETQ. This CDR3 region has 14 residues. Trimming cost V 2 bases and J 3 bases, with 10 bases left between them. DNA of the CDR3: TGCGCCAGCAGCTTTACCGTGGGAACAGATACGCAGTATTTT. Its translation is CASSFTVGTDTQYF.

The CDR3 loop is CATGGTGGFAEAFF. Here the CDR3 DNA reads TGTGCCACCGGTGGGACAGGGGGTTTCGCTGAAGCTTTCTTT. The rearrangement links TRBV19 to TRBJ1-1, with 11 positions matching TRBD1. Per the germline V gene, CDR1 is LNHDA and CDR2 is SQIVND (reference sequence). V was pared by 10 bases and J by 6 bases, with 10 bases of the junction left unmatched. This CDR3 has 14 amino acids.

The gene calls are TRBV19 and TRBJ2-1; TRBD2 might be the D (5 bases). The V gene lost 5 bases and the J gene lost 3 bases, with 11 bases spanning the gap. This CDR3 spans 14 amino acids. Germline V gene sequence: CDR1 LNHDA, CDR2 SQIVND (reference sequence). CDR3 protein: CASSPEAVYNEQFF. The CDR3 bases are TGTGCCAGTAGTCCGGAAGCGGTCTACAATGAGCAGTTCTTC.

V is TRBV2 and J is TRBJ2-2; D is uncertain. CDR1 is SNHLY and CDR2 is FYNNEI in the germline V gene. Trimming shortened V by 2 bases and J by 6 bases, and 10 bases separated the two germline ends. The CDR3 runs 14 residues. CDR3 nucleotide sequence: TGTGCCAGCAGTGAATTTTGGGCCGCCGGGGAGCTGTTTTTT. Its translation: CASSEFWAAGELFF.

This rearrangement joins TRBV5-1 to TRBJ2-1; 11 nucleotides line up with TRBD2. CDR1 is SGHRS, CDR2 YFSETQ, per germline. CDR3 length: 17 residues. V gave up 0 bases and J gave up 7 bases; unmatched junction bases: 9. The CDR3 nucleotides read TGCGCCAGCAGCTTGGTACTAGCGGGAGACGTCGGTAATGAGCAGTTCTTC. The encoded protein is CASSLVLAGDVGNEQFF. Full variable domain (missing parts from reference TRBV5-1 and TRBJ2-1): KAGVTQTPRYLIKTRGQQVTLSCSPISGHRSVSWYQQTPGQGLQFLFEYFSETQRNKGNFPGRFSGRQFSNSRSEMNVSTLELGDSALYLCASSLVLAGDVGNEQFFGPGTRLTVL.

CDR3 protein: CASSLIGISPMNEQFF. The CDR3 DNA follows: TGTGCCAGCAGCTTAATTGGTATTTCCCCTATGAATGAGCAGTTCTTC. The rearrangement joins TRBV7-3 to TRBJ2-1; D gene uncertain. Germline assignment: CDR1 SGHTA and CDR2 FQGTGA. V was cut by 1 base and J by 7 bases, with 17 bases left in between. The CDR3 totals 16 residues.

J is TRBJ1-1 and V is TRBV6-5; TRBD1 might be the D (6 bases). In germline, CDR1 is MNHEY, CDR2 SVGAGI. This CDR3 region has 14 residues. Trimming took off 3 bases at V and 8 bases at J, with 16 bases between the two ends. Written as DNA, the CDR3 is TGTGCCAGCAGTTATTTCAGGCAAGGGGGAGAAGCTTTCTTT. This encodes CASSYFRQGGEAFF.

This chain uses TRBV18 with TRBJ2-1; possible D gene TRBD2, 5 bases. This CDR3 comprises 15 residues. With 3 bases removed from V and 3 bases from J, the gap between germline ends came to 12 bases. Germline lookup yields CDR1 KGHSH and CDR2 LQKENI. The DNA for the CDR3 is TGTGCCAGCTCACCTGGCGGGCCGAACTACAATGAGCAGTTCTTC. It is translated as CASSPGGPNYNEQFF.

The chain is built from TRBV2 and TRBJ2-7; D is perhaps TRBD1 or TRBD2 (6 bases each). Germline CDR1 reads SNHLY; CDR2 reads FYNNEI. V lost 6 bases to trimming and J lost 7 bases, with 19 bases between them. The CDR3 length is 14 residues. DNA of the CDR3: TGTGCCAGCAGCCAAATACAGGGTCGGGGGGAGCAGTACTTC. Translation: CASSQIQGRGEQYF.

V is TRBV6-1 and J is TRBJ1-4; 7 nucleotides line up with TRBD1. V shed 7 bases and J 2 bases; nucleotides not matched to a gene: 7. Germline CDR1 and CDR2: MNHNS and SASEGT. The CDR3 has 15 amino acids. For the CDR3, the DNA is TGTGCCAGCAAAGTCGGGACAGCTACTAATGAAAAACTGTTTTTT. Translation gives CASKVGTATNEKLFF.